This T cell receptor beta chain appears in the sequencing data of a study of cytomegalovirus exposure and HLA in healthy donors. CDR3 length equals 15 residues. CDR1 is SGHNT and CDR2 is YYREEE in the germline V gene (reference sequence). Trimming removed 0 bases at V and 4 bases at J, with 14 bases between. In this sample, this clone turned up a few times. Its antigen is as yet unknown. It was with 60 Vbeta and 13 Jbeta primers that the PCR ran. Clones were read by immunoSEQ multiplex PCR, and TCRdb kept only the in-frame ones, dropping some. Of 100,000 or so clones listed, approximately 80% are singletons. Points from the study as a whole: Most TCR sequences were rare, but some public TCRs occurred in many donors.

This TCR derives from a woman between 18 and 30 years old in good health and CMV-seronegative. The V gene is TRBV5-4, the J gene TRBJ2-7; weak D call: TRBD2 (7 bases). Sequencing was carried out using PBMCs. CDR3 amino acids: CASSLARGASYEQYF. CDR3 sequence (DNA): TGTGCCAGCAGCTTGGCCCGGGGGGCGTCTTACGAGCAGTACTTC.